Listed below are T cell receptor beta chains from one sample, sequenced in a study of CD8+CD57+ T cells in acquired aplastic anemia. TCRdb ran MiXCR on the reads and lists one entry per CDR3 protein. Of 98,000 or so distinct CDR3 sequences listed, around 53% are singletons. Sequencing used sorted CD4+, CD8+, or CD8+CD57+ T cells (not recorded which) from PBMCs. The receptors shown here come from a human donor in good health, serving as a control. CDR3s include the opening cysteine and the closing phenylalanine or tryptophan. A D gene is named only where the DNA matches it firmly. Not all rows give a size; the values are once, few, many and, for expanded clones, a class.

CDR3 DNA,CDR3 protein,clone size,V gene,J gene,D gene
TGTGCCACCAGCAGAGTAGAGACCCAGTACTTC,CATSRVETQYF,NA,TRBV15,TRBJ2-5,NA
TGTGCCAGCAGCTTGTCAGGGGGCACCTACAATGAGCAGTTCTTC,CASSLSGGTYNEQFF,many,TRBV7-6,TRBJ2-1,TRBD1
TGCACCAGCGGATCTAGCGGGGGGGCCGATGAGCAGTTCTTC,CTSGSSGGADEQFF,NA,TRBV10-1,TRBJ2-1,TRBD2
TGTGCCAGTAGTGGGACAGGGGGTACGCAGTATTTT,CASSGTGGTQYF,NA,TRBV19,TRBJ2-3,TRBD1
TGTGCCAGCAGCTTAAAGGCGGGGGGGCCCTACAATGAGCAGTTCTTC,CASSLKAGGPYNEQFF,many,TRBV7-3,TRBJ2-1,TRBD2
TGTGCCAGTAGTATGTCGCCAGGGGGCACCGGGGAGCTGTTTTTT,CASSMSPGGTGELFF,many,TRBV19,TRBJ2-2,TRBD1
TGTGCCAGCAGCTCCATATACTATTACGAGCAGTACTTC,CASSSIYYYEQYF,many,TRBV7-9,TRBJ2-7,NA
TGTGCCAGCAGCCAAGAGGGTGACACCGCACGCGCTTATGGCTACACCTTC,CASSQEGDTARAYGYTF,NA,TRBV4-2,TRBJ1-2,NA
TGCAGCGTTGTGGGGACGGCGTATACACCCTACGAGCAGTACTTC,CSVVGTAYTPYEQYF,many,TRBV29-1,TRBJ2-7,NA
TGCGCCAGCAGCCCACCAGGGGGGGATTGGATCTTC,CASSPPGGDWIF,NA,TRBV4-3,TRBJ2-1,NA
TGTGCCAGTAGTGGGCAGGACGGGGGTACTTCACCCCTCCACTTT,CASSGQDGGTSPLHF,NA,TRBV19,TRBJ1-6,NA
TGCGCCAGCACCAGGGGGAATTCACCCCTCCACTTT,CASTRGNSPLHF,NA,TRBV10-2,TRBJ1-6,TRBD1
TGTGCCAGTAGTATCTTAGACACCTTTGGTCAGCCCCAGCATTTT,CASSILDTFGQPQHF,NA,TRBV19,TRBJ1-5,NA
TGCAGCTCCCCGGACAGGTTATCCACTGAGCAGTTCTTC,CSSPDRLSTEQFF,NA,TRBV29-1,TRBJ2-1,TRBD1
TGTGCCAGCAGCACATATGGGACGGAAGCTGGAAACACCATATATTTT,CASSTYGTEAGNTIYF,NA,TRBV9,TRBJ1-3,NA
TGTGCCAGCGGGTTAGGTAGCAATCAGCCCCAGCATTTT,CASGLGSNQPQHF,NA,TRBV27,TRBJ1-5,NA
TGTGCCAGCAGCGTAGGAGGCAGTCCTAAGTACTTC,CASSVGGSPKYF,many,TRBV9,TRBJ2-7,NA
TGTGCCAGCAGCCGAGGGGGGGGCGAGGACACTGAAGCTTTCTTT,CASSRGGGEDTEAFF,NA,TRBV5-8,TRBJ1-1,NA
TGTGCCACCAGTGGGTATGGCGGGAGCGAGCAGTACTTC,CATSGYGGSEQYF,NA,TRBV10-3,TRBJ2-7,TRBD2
TGTGCCAGCAGCTTAGCGACCGACTTGCATGAGCAGTTCTTC,CASSLATDLHEQFF,NA,TRBV7-2,TRBJ2-1,NA
TGTGCCAGCCAGACCTCCGGGGGACATAATTCACCCCTCCACTTT,CASQTSGGHNSPLHF,NA,TRBV19,TRBJ1-6,NA
TGTGCCAGCAGCTTGTATGGACAGATTGGCAATCAGCAGTTCTTC,CASSLYGQIGNQQFF,NA,TRBV27,TRBJ2-1,NA